The 3 T cell receptor beta chains below come from one sample, sequenced in a study of quantifying T cell responses using KT2 cells. For the study at large: TCR alpha and beta constant-region primers primed reverse transcription of RNA.

An oligo carrying a UMI was ligated to the cDNA 3' end. An equimolar mix of RC1.1 and RC1.2 primed the beta chain across TRBC1 and TRBC2. TCRdb re-analysed the UMI-ligation and nested PCR reads in MiXCR, keeping a single row per CDR3 protein. The table includes approximately 57,000 distinct CDR3 sequences, 10% to 15% detected once. The material sequenced was PBMCs spiked with cells of the T cell clone KT2. The receptors stem from a human donor.

The chain combines TRBV20-1 with TRBJ2-3, with 7 bases identical to TRBD2. Germline trimming cut 4 bases from V and 12 bases from J; bases unmatched to any gene: 7. This CDR3 contains 11 residues. From germline, CDR1 is DFQATT and CDR2 SNEGSKA (reference sequence). The CDR3 region has the DNA TGCAGTGCTACTCCGAGGGAGGGTCAGTATTTT. Amino acids: CSATPREGQYF.

The V gene is TRBV7-2, the J gene TRBJ2-1; D unresolved. Germline-derived CDR1 and CDR2 are SGHTA and FQGNSA. This CDR3 contains 16 residues. V was clipped by 3 bases and J by 4 bases, with 16 bases between them. CDR3 DNA: TGTGCCAGCAGCTTGATTCGACGGTTTATTTACAATGAGCAGTTCTTC. Translating it yields CASSLIRRFIYNEQFF. The complete variable domain, with remaining parts taken from reference TRBV7-2 and TRBJ2-1, reads GAGVSQSPSNKVTEKGKDVELRCDPISGHTALYWYRQSLGQGLEFLIYFQGNSAPDKSGLPSDRFSAERTGGSVSTLTIQRTQQEDSAVYLCASSLIRRFIYNEQFFGPGTRLTVL.

This clonotype turned up a few times. This chain uses TRBV5-6 with TRBJ2-5, with 14 bases fitting TRBD2. The CDR3 is 13 residues long. In germline, CDR1 is SGHDT, CDR2 YYEEEE. The junction had 6 bases not matched to a gene; V was cut back by 5 bases and J by 12 bases. CDR3 in DNA: TGTGCCAGCAGACGACTAGCGGGGGGGCCTGAGTACTTC. It translates to CASRRLAGGPEYF.